A single sample gave rise to the 24 T cell receptor beta chains below, sequenced in a study of T cells in Graves' hyperthyroidism and ophthalmopathy. The source material, RNA transcripts, was used to amplify TCR beta CDR3 regions. Using the HTBI primer set, a first-round RT-PCR was run on the TCR CDR3. TCRdb itself ran the multiplex PCR reads through MiXCR, one entry per CDR3 protein. Of some 50,000 distinct CDR3 sequences listed, 48% were seen once; the top ten hold approximately 9%. Source material: blood. The receptor source for this set is a woman aged 50 to 65 with Graves' ophthalmopathy.

This clonotype was counted ten times or more. V usage is TRBV20-1 and J usage is TRBJ1-5; maybe TRBD1 (6 bases). V was clipped by 0 bases and J by 0 bases, with 18 bases between them. The CDR3 spans 18 residues. Germline CDR1 DFQATT, CDR2 SNEGSKA (reference sequence). CDR3 protein: CSARDRRPGADSNQPQHF. DNA of the CDR3: TGCAGTGCTAGAGACCGGCGGCCAGGGGCTGATAGCAATCAGCCCCAGCATTTT.

The sample holds one count of this clonotype. The junction differs from germline at one of its ends, possibly a read error. This rearrangement joins TRBV20-1 to TRBJ2-7; TRBD1 aligns across 10 bases. This CDR3 is 14 amino acids long. CDR1 and CDR2 (germline): DFQATT, SNEGSKA (reference sequence). CDR3 coding DNA: TGCAGTGCTAGGGGGACAGGGGACTCCTACGAGCGGTACTTC. Translating it yields CSARGTGDSYERYF.

This rearrangement joins TRBV11-3 to TRBJ2-7, with 9 bases matching TRBD2. The CDR3 has 14 residues. Germline trimming cut 5 bases from V and 4 bases from J; bases unmatched to any gene: 6. Germline V gene lookup returns CDR1 SGHNT and CDR2 YENEEA. CDR3: CASSPRGGVYEQYF. Written as DNA, the CDR3 is TGTGCCAGCAGCCCTCGCGGGGGGGTTTACGAGCAGTACTTC. The entire variable domain, with the rest obtained from reference TRBV11-3 and TRBJ2-7, is as follows: EAGVVQSPRYKIIEKKQPVAFWCNPISGHNTLYWYLQNLGQGPELLIRYENEEAVDDSQLPKDRFSAERLKGVDSTLKIQPAELGDSAVYLCASSPRGGVYEQYFGPGTRLTVT.

This sequence joins TRBV5-1 and TRBJ1-4; TRBD1 matches at 12 bases. The length of the CDR3 is 16 residues. V dropped 7 bases and J dropped 8; count of bases not matched to a gene: 12. In germline, CDR1 is SGHRS, CDR2 YFSETQ. CDR3 DNA: TGCGCCAGCCAGGGACAGGGGGCGCGAATGGTAGAAAAACTGTTTTTT. This translates into CASQGQGARMVEKLFF.

As for this clonotype: Possible read error: a much larger clone is one base away. The chain employs TRBV19 and TRBJ2-7, with 8 bases matching TRBD1. Germline loops: CDR1 LNHDA, CDR2 SQIVND (reference sequence). The CDR3 spans 15 residues. With 9 bases clipped from V and 6 bases from J, the junction kept 16 bases outside the gene matches. CDR3 sequence (DNA): TGTGCCAGCAGTTACTCGACAGGGGCCCGAATCGAGCAGTACTTC. This gives the protein CASSYSTGARIEQYF.

This clonotype was counted only a few times. The V and J genes are TRBV12-5 and TRBJ2-5, with TRBD2 identical over 8 bases. The V and J ends lost 2 bases and 4 bases, in that order; junction bases with no gene match: 18. The CDR3 is 19 residues long. The germline CDR1 and CDR2 sequences are LGHNT and FRNRAP. The CDR3 DNA sequence: TGTGCTAGTGGTTTGAGTCGGGCGGGAGGTCGGTTGGTAGGAGAGACCCAGTACTTC. Translating it yields CASGLSRAGGRLVGETQYF.

This clonotype was counted once. The chain employs TRBV20-1 and TRBJ2-3, with a possible D match to TRBD2 (6 bases). The germline CDR1 and CDR2 sequences are DFQATT and SNEGSKA (reference sequence). The CDR3 is 14 residues long. The ends were cut back, 6 bases at V and 3 bases at J, with 16 bases in the middle. CDR3 DNA: TGCAGTGCCACGACTAGTAGTATGACAGATACGCAGTATTTT. This sequence encodes CSATTSSMTDTQYF.

This clonotype was recorded at least ten times. The chain combines TRBV5-5 with TRBJ1-2, with D perhaps matching TRBD1 (6 bases). Germline CDR1 SGHKS, CDR2 YYEKEE (reference sequence). The CDR3 runs 14 residues. V was clipped by 1 base and J by 5 bases, with 12 bases between them. Here the CDR3 reads CASSLSAGDYGYTF. The DNA for the CDR3 is TGTGCCAGCAGCTTGAGTGCAGGGGATTATGGCTACACCTTC.

Remarks on this clonotype: This may be a read error, as it is one base from a much larger clone. This chain joins TRBV28 and TRBJ2-7, with no clear D. Per the germline V gene, CDR1 is MDHEN and CDR2 is SYDVKM. Trimming shortened V by 5 bases and J by 2 bases, and 10 bases separated the two germline ends. This CDR3 comprises 13 residues. CDR3 sequence (DNA): TGTGCCAGCAGTCCGGGCTTCGCCTACGAGCAGTACTTC. Protein sequence: CASSPGFAYEQYF.

The J gene is TRBJ2-4, the V gene TRBV10-3; D tentatively fits TRBD1 or TRBD2 (5 bases each). The V gene lost 0 bases and the J gene lost 7 bases, with 7 bases spanning the gap. Looked up from germline, CDR1 is ENHRY and CDR2 is SYGVKD. The CDR3 extends over 13 amino acids. The CDR3 bases are TGTGCCATCAGTGAGTCGGGGGTGAACATTCAGTACTTC. It codes for CAISESGVNIQYF.

A few counts support this clonotype. The chain recombines TRBV6-6 with TRBJ1-4; 7 bases are shared with TRBD1. The V and J ends lost 6 bases and 0 bases, in that order; junction bases with no gene match: 13. The CDR3 totals 18 residues. The V gene's germline CDR1 is MNHNY and CDR2 SVGAGI (reference sequence). DNA of the CDR3: TGTGCCAGCAGAGCCGGGGACAGCATGAAGGCAACTAATGAAAAACTGTTTTTT. As protein: CASRAGDSMKATNEKLFF.

This clonotype was seen repeatedly, ten times or more. The genes are TRBV5-1 and TRBJ2-2; 14 bases align to TRBD2. Germline values: CDR1 SGHRS, CDR2 YFSETQ. The CDR3 covers 16 residues. V trimming: 4 bases; J trimming: 6 bases; junction bases outside the gene matches: 5. The CDR3 sequence is CASSRLAGGLAGELFF. The CDR3 DNA reads as TGCGCCAGCAGCAGACTAGCGGGGGGGCTTGCCGGGGAGCTGTTTTTT.

In this sample, this clonotype turned up once. The chain carries TRBV10-3 and TRBJ2-7, with D perhaps TRBD2 (5 bases). Germline CDR1 is ENHRY and CDR2 is SYGVKD. There are 9 residues in the CDR3. CDR3 sequence: CAGVYEQYF. In nucleotides, the CDR3 is TGTGCGGGAGTATACGAGCAGTACTTC.

In this sample, this clonotype turned up many times. The chain carries TRBV20-1 and TRBJ2-2; no firm D call. The V end lost 1 base, the J end lost 2 bases, and 11 bases lay between the germline ends. The CDR3 length is 15 residues. Per the germline V gene, CDR1 is DFQATT and CDR2 is SNEGSKA (reference sequence). Here the CDR3 reads CSARVVSENTGELFF. The CDR3 bases are TGCAGTGCTAGAGTTGTATCAGAAAACACCGGGGAGCTGTTTTTT.

In regard to this clonotype: A junction end diverges from the germline sequence, so it may reflect a read error. The rearrangement joins TRBV20-1 to TRBJ1-2; 9 nucleotides agree with TRBD1. CDR1 and CDR2 from the germline V gene are DFQATT and SNEGSKA (reference sequence). The CDR3 has 16 residues. The CDR3 spells CSVRDLRTGEFFGYTF. The CDR3 nucleotides are TGCAGTGTTAGAGACCTCCGGACAGGGGAGTTTTTTGGCTACACCTTC.

This sequence joins TRBV7-9 and TRBJ2-2; 12 nucleotides agree with TRBD2. The V and J ends lost 5 bases and 3 bases, in that order; junction bases with no gene match: 4. This CDR3 has 16 amino acids. Germline lookup yields CDR1 SEHNR and CDR2 FQNEAQ (reference sequence). As DNA, the CDR3 is TGTGCCAGCAGCCCACCTAGCGGGGGGGACACCGGGGAGCTGTTTTTT. As protein: CASSPPSGGDTGELFF.

This clonotype has a count of ten or more. This sequence joins TRBV7-4 and TRBJ2-3; 7 bases map to TRBD2. V dropped 11 bases and J dropped 0; count of bases not matched to a gene: 17. This CDR3 region has 17 residues. Germline lookup yields CDR1 SGHVT and CDR2 SQSDAQ. As DNA, the CDR3 is TGTGCCTCCTCCCAGGCGGGGGACCCAACTAGCACAGATACGCAGTATTTT. The encoded protein is CASSQAGDPTSTDTQYF.

The chain recombines TRBV19 with TRBJ1-5, with D uncertain. CDR1 is LNHDA, CDR2 SQIVND, per germline (reference sequence). V was trimmed by 4 bases and J by 10 bases, leaving 11 bases between them. This CDR3 comprises 12 residues. This CDR3 is CASSTQVGPQHF. The CDR3 DNA is TGTGCCAGTAGTACGCAAGTGGGTCCCCAGCATTTT. The complete variable domain, with remaining parts taken from reference TRBV19 and TRBJ1-5, reads DGGITQSPKYLFRKEGQNVTLSCEQNLNHDAMYWYRQDPGQGLRLIYYSQIVNDFQKGDIAEGYSVSREKKESFPLTVTSAQKNPTAFYLCASSTQVGPQHFGDGTRLSIL.

By share, this clonotype ranks as medium-sized. This CDR3 is CATSGDSLQETQYF. The CDR3 DNA sequence: TGTGCCACCAGTGGTGACAGTTTACAAGAGACCCAGTACTTC. The chain carries TRBV24-1 and TRBJ2-5, with D maybe TRBD1 (5 bases). Germline loops: CDR1 KGHDR, CDR2 SFDVKD. The CDR3 consists of 14 residues. Deletions cut 5 bases from V and 2 bases from J, with 11 bases between.

This clonotype was counted at least ten times. V and J are TRBV11-1 and TRBJ1-6; D may be TRBD1 (5 bases). CDR3 length equals 15 residues. Trimming removed 3 bases at V and 8 bases at J, with 14 bases between. In germline, CDR1 is SGHAT, CDR2 FQDESV (reference sequence). The CDR3: CASSLAAGNDSPLHF. In DNA, the CDR3 is TGTGCCAGCAGCTTGGCCGCAGGGAATGATTCACCCCTCCACTTT. The full variable domain, in which reference TRBV11-1 and TRBJ1-6 provide the parts outside the CDR3, is EAEVAQSPRYKITEKSQAVAFWCDPISGHATLYWYRQILGQGPELLVQFQDESVVDDSQLPKDRFSAERLKGVDSTLKIQPAELGDSAMYLCASSLAAGNDSPLHFGNGTRLTVT.

This clonotype was counted ten times or more. The V and J genes are TRBV20-1 and TRBJ2-7, with TRBD1 matching over 7 bases. CDR1 is DFQATT and CDR2 is SNEGSKA in the germline V gene (reference sequence). The CDR3 sequence is 14 residues long. V lost 0 bases to trimming and J lost 2 bases; unmatched junction nucleotides: 4. The CDR3: CSAREGQLTYEQYF. CDR3 bases: TGCAGTGCTAGAGAGGGACAGCTCACCTACGAGCAGTACTTC.

Ten or more counts support this clonotype. V gene TRBV2 combines with J gene TRBJ2-7; 15 positions agree with TRBD2. The CDR3 spans 20 residues. Per the germline V gene, CDR1 is SNHLY and CDR2 is FYNNEI. V lost 2 bases, J lost 3 bases, and 14 bases stayed unmatched. CDR3 in amino acids: CASSESGLAGGLSTRYEQYF. In DNA form, the CDR3 reads TGTGCCAGCAGTGAAAGCGGACTAGCGGGGGGGCTCTCGACTCGCTACGAGCAGTACTTC.

This clonotype has a single count. V is TRBV20-1 and J is TRBJ2-7; 7 bases fit TRBD1. This CDR3 contains 15 residues. Looked up from germline, CDR1 is DFQATT and CDR2 is SNEGSKA (reference sequence). The ends lost 6 bases at V and 3 bases at J; junction bases unmatched: 14. For the CDR3, the DNA is TGCAGTGCCTTTCCCGGACAGGAACTATACTACGAGCAGTACTTC. The encoded protein is CSAFPGQELYYEQYF.

The rearrangement joins TRBV7-8 to TRBJ1-6; 9 bases align to TRBD1. This CDR3 has 14 amino acids. Trimming at V came to 3 bases and at J to 9 bases, leaving 3 bases not matched to a gene. CDR1 is SGHVS, CDR2 FQNEAQ, per germline. Written as DNA, the CDR3 is TGTGCCAGCAGCTTCGACAGGGGGAGTTCACCCCTCCACTTT. It yields the protein CASSFDRGSSPLHF.